What follows are 8 T cell receptor beta chains derived from one specimen sequenced in a study of blood T cells in healthy people across ages. Sample-barcoded 5' priming and a J-beta primer mix drove a second PCR of roughly 7 to 11 cycles. TCRdb recomputed calls from the 5' RACE reads with MiXCR, one row per CDR3 protein. Among about 1.8 million distinct CDR3 sequences listed, 40% to 55% were seen once. The sequenced material came from blood. These receptors all stem from a middle-aged woman in good health.

The chain joins TRBV6-2 or TRBV6-3 to TRBJ2-7; D not resolved. V lost 5 bases, J lost 5 bases, and 25 bases lay in between. The germline V gene has CDR1 MNHEY and CDR2 SVGEGT. The CDR3 sequence is 17 residues long. The chain's CDR3 is CASSRQPNRIVGNEQYF. The CDR3 DNA is TGTGCCAGCAGTCGGCAACCAAACCGGATAGTGGGGAACGAGCAGTACTTC.

This clonotype was seen a handful of times. The CDR3 DNA follows: TGCGCCAGCAGCCAGACACCGGGCCCCGAGACCCAGTACTTC. It is translated as CASSQTPGPETQYF. The J gene is TRBJ2-5, the V gene TRBV4-1; D is ambiguous. V lost 3 bases and J 5 bases, leaving 13 bases between the germline ends. CDR3 size: 14 residues. Germline CDR1 MGHRA, CDR2 YSYEKL.

This clonotype was recorded many times. The chain is built from TRBV7-2 and TRBJ2-4, with D tentatively TRBD2 (7 bases). With 1 base removed from V and 4 bases from J, the gap between germline ends came to 20 bases. Looked up from germline, CDR1 is SGHTA and CDR2 is FQGNSA. The CDR3 sequence is 18 residues long. The CDR3 reads CASSLDNTAGAQKNIQYF. The CDR3 DNA reads as TGTGCCAGCAGCTTAGATAATACCGCGGGGGCGCAGAAAAACATTCAGTACTTC. Looking up the rest from reference TRBV7-2 and TRBJ2-4 gives the full variable domain: GAGVSQSPSNKVTEKGKDVELRCDPISGHTALYWYRQSLGQGLEFLIYFQGNSAPDKSGLPSDRFSAERTGGSVSTLTIQRTQQEDSAVYLCASSLDNTAGAQKNIQYFGAGTRLSVL.

This clonotype came up a few times. The rearrangement joins TRBV28 to TRBJ2-4, with 10 bases fitting TRBD1. V lost 5 bases and J lost 13; bases outside the gene matches: 14. The CDR3 has 15 residues. Germline loops: CDR1 MDHEN, CDR2 SYDVKM. The CDR3 reads CASSLTGTGVPEQYF. DNA of the CDR3: TGTGCCAGCAGTCTCACCGGGACAGGGGTTCCTGAGCAGTACTTC.

Concerning this clonotype: The junction departs from the called germline gene at one end, perhaps through a read error. V and J are TRBV27 and TRBJ1-2; D not resolved. Germline CDR1 MNHEY, CDR2 SMNVEV (reference sequence). The CDR3 loop spans 13 amino acids. CDR3: CASSLVGFYGYIF. For the CDR3, the DNA is TGTGCCAGCAGTTTAGTAGGGTTCTATGGCTACATCTTC.

V is TRBV7-9 and J is TRBJ1-2; TRBD1 might be the D (6 bases). The germline V gene encodes CDR1 SEHNR and CDR2 FQNEAQ (reference sequence). The CDR3 extends over 13 amino acids. V lost 2 bases to trimming and J lost 7 bases, with 11 bases between them. CDR3 amino acids: CASSLRTDGGYTF. The CDR3 bases are TGTGCCAGCAGCTTAAGGACAGACGGTGGCTACACCTTC.

The V call is TRBV28, the J call TRBJ1-2; D is undetermined. Germline V lookup: CDR1 MDHEN, CDR2 SYDVKM. This CDR3 comprises 13 residues. Trimming pared 7 bases from V and 4 bases from J, leaving 13 bases between. The CDR3: CASTTGVRYGYTF. The DNA of the CDR3 is TGTGCCAGCACCACCGGGGTACGCTATGGCTACACCTTC.

The gene calls are TRBV5-1 and TRBJ2-3, with a weak D call TRBD2 (5 bases). The V gene's germline CDR1 is SGHRS and CDR2 YFSETQ. V lost 0 bases, J lost 6 bases, and 11 bases lay in between. There are 14 residues in the CDR3. The CDR3 protein is CASSLEVAIDTQYF. The CDR3, as DNA: TGCGCCAGCAGCTTGGAGGTAGCGATTGATACGCAGTATTTT.